The T cell receptor beta chain under discussion was sequenced for a study of T cells in Graves' hyperthyroidism and ophthalmopathy. In regard to this clonotype: Its antigen remains unidentified.

The germline V gene has CDR1 MDHEN and CDR2 SYDVKM. The V gene end was trimmed by 8 bases and the J gene end by 7 bases; junction bases not matched to a gene: 7. This CDR3 has 14 residues. Broader study findings: Most thyroid-expanded clonotypes above 0.001 were also found in blood.

Amplified TCR beta CDR3 regions derived from RNA transcripts. The study used the HTBI primer set for a first-round RT-PCR of the TCR CDR3. TCRdb ran MiXCR on the multiplex PCR reads and lists one entry per CDR3 protein. The sample gives 480,000 or so distinct CDR3 sequences, roughly an eighth of which show up once; around 17% is in the top ten. Sequencing was done on a sample of blood. The TCR was taken from a woman younger than 35 with Graves' hyperthyroidism. The V gene is TRBV28, the J gene TRBJ2-1, with 11 positions matching TRBD2. CDR3 protein: CASRLAGSLNEQFF. Written as DNA, the CDR3 is TGTGCCAGCCGACTAGCGGGAAGTCTTAATGAGCAGTTCTTC.